This T cell receptor beta chain was documented in a study of CD8 T cells in ankylosing spondylitis. Study-level points and caveats: Certain motif variants had earlier been reported in reactive arthritis synovial fluid and blood. What appeared characteristic of ankylosing spondylitis blood was a TCR beta motif of 7 or 8 highly homologous variants.

Researchers built TCR beta libraries using quantitative 5'-RACE with molecular barcodes. TCRdb processed the 5' RACE reads anew with MiXCR; each CDR3 protein has one entry. The sample lists 20,000 to 30,000 distinct CDR3 sequences, roughly 13% occurring once. Germline-derived CDR1 and CDR2 are SGHTA and FQGNSA. V lost 1 base and J lost 6, with 13 bases in between. The CDR3 sequence is 15 residues long. In this sample, this clonotype turned up many times. Its antigen is undetermined. The chain employs TRBV7-2 and TRBJ2-1, with D perhaps matching TRBD1 or TRBD2 (5 bases each). This clonotype was obtained from a male donor with ankylosing spondylitis or in good health (not recorded which). The sequencing sample was made of blood. The CDR3 reads CASSLGFKRGNEQFF. In DNA form, the CDR3 reads TGTGCCAGCAGCTTAGGGTTTAAGAGGGGCAATGAGCAGTTCTTC.